This TCR beta chain was captured in a study of blood T cell repertoires in COVID-19. Study-wide background: Sources were T cells, B-cell-depleted T cells, or PBMCs; the material itself was cDNA or gDNA.

Only in-frame clones appear in the TCRdb table, and some are missing; sequencing was by immunoSEQ multiplex PCR. There are about 370,000 clones in the sample; around 87% occur only once, and 6.5% lies in the top ten. The CDR3 spans 14 residues. V lost 1 base and J lost 7; bases outside the gene matches: 1. Germline V gene sequence: CDR1 SGHTA, CDR2 FQGTGA. The rearrangement links TRBV7-3 to TRBJ1-6; TRBD1 agrees at 7 bases. Source material: peripheral blood. This receptor was obtained from a man aged 18-30 years with active or convalescent COVID-19. Here the CDR3 reads CASSLNRGNSPLHF. CDR3 nucleotides: TGTGCCAGCAGCTTAAACAGGGGAAATTCACCCCTCCACTTT.